The 5 T cell receptor beta chains presented below share a single source sample, sequenced in a study of cytomegalovirus exposure and HLA in healthy donors. With 60 Vbeta and 13 Jbeta primers, the PCR was carried out. Sequencing used immunoSEQ multiplex PCR; TCRdb keeps in-frame clones, though not all of them. The sample carries some 120,000 clones, 65% to 85% recorded once. The sample was PBMCs. These receptors originate from a woman aged 40 to 50 in good health and CMV-seropositive.

The gene calls are TRBV10-3 and TRBJ1-1; maybe TRBD1 (5 bases). The germline V gene has CDR1 ENHRY and CDR2 SYGVKD. The CDR3 totals 14 residues. Trimming removed 0 bases at V and 3 bases at J, with 8 bases between. CDR3 DNA sequence: TGTGCCATCAGTGAGTCAGGGGTGTACACTGAAGCTTTCTTT. It codes for CAISESGVYTEAFF.

The chain joins TRBV19 to TRBJ1-2, with D maybe TRBD1 (5 bases). Trimming stripped 1 base from V and 1 base from J, with 10 bases between. CDR1 and CDR2 from the germline V gene are LNHDA and SQIVND (reference sequence). The CDR3 is made up of 15 amino acids. The chain's CDR3 is CASSIVGDYNYGYTF. The DNA of the CDR3 is TGTGCCAGTAGTATAGTAGGGGATTATAACTATGGCTACACCTTC.

This chain connects TRBV7-9 to TRBJ2-2; no clear D. Per the germline V gene, CDR1 is SEHNR and CDR2 is FQNEAQ (reference sequence). V was shortened by 5 bases and J by 6 bases, with 7 bases between the two germline ends. The CDR3 has 12 amino acids. This CDR3 reads CASSPYSGELFF. In nucleotides, the CDR3 is TGTGCCAGCAGCCCCTACTCCGGGGAGCTGTTTTTT.

The chain joins TRBV19 to TRBJ2-7, with D perhaps matching TRBD1 (5 bases). The CDR3 is 15 amino acids. Trimming stripped 5 bases from V and 0 bases from J, with 14 bases between. Germline CDR1 LNHDA, CDR2 SQIVND (reference sequence). In DNA, the CDR3 is TGTGCCAGTAGTGCCTTGATGGGGCTCTCCTACGAGCAGTACTTC. It specifies CASSALMGLSYEQYF. Variable domain in full (rest from reference TRBV19 and TRBJ2-7): DGGITQSPKYLFRKEGQNVTLSCEQNLNHDAMYWYRQDPGQGLRLIYYSQIVNDFQKGDIAEGYSVSREKKESFPLTVTSAQKNPTAFYLCASSALMGLSYEQYFGPGTRLTVT.

This clone was seen only a few times. The gene calls are TRBV7-9 and TRBJ1-1, with D unresolved. This CDR3 has 14 amino acids. Trimming shortened V by 2 bases and J by 0 bases, and 7 bases separated the two germline ends. CDR1 is SEHNR, CDR2 FQNEAQ, per germline (reference sequence). CDR3 residues: CASSLPPVNTEAFF. CDR3 in DNA: TGTGCCAGCAGCTTACCGCCAGTGAACACTGAAGCTTTCTTT. Full variable domain (outside the CDR3, taken from reference TRBV7-9 and TRBJ1-1): DTGVSQNPRHKITKRGQNVTFRCDPISEHNRLYWYRQTLGQGPEFLTYFQNEAQLEKSRLLSDRFSAERPKGSFSTLEIQRTEQGDSAMYLCASSLPPVNTEAFFGQGTRLTVV.